This note documents a single TCR beta chain sequence. The antigen remains undetermined. This sample is part of a study of cytomegalovirus exposure and HLA in healthy donors. General study points: Most of the CMV-associated TCR beta chains (in a later analysis) appeared to be HLA-restricted. When the data were analyzed later, several of the most significant clusters appeared to be linked to common viral pathogens. Productive status was seen about 87% or about 30% of the time for most TCR beta V segments in an earlier analysis.

The study ran its PCR with 60 Vbeta and 13 Jbeta primers. The protocol was immunoSEQ multiplex PCR, while the TCRdb copy is restricted to in-frame clones and leaves out a portion. The repertoire holds about 140,000 clones, with roughly 80% as singletons. CDR1 is SNHLY, CDR2 FYNNEI, per germline. V dropped 6 bases and J dropped 4; count of bases not matched to a gene: 9. This CDR3 region has 16 residues. The chain recombines TRBV2 with TRBJ2-3, with 11 bases matching TRBD2. Sequencing used PBMCs. This sequence originates from a female donor in good health and CMV-seronegative. The CDR3 here is CASRGDSGRAPDTQYF. The CDR3 bases are TGTGCCAGCAGGGGGGATAGCGGGAGGGCCCCAGATACGCAGTATTTT.